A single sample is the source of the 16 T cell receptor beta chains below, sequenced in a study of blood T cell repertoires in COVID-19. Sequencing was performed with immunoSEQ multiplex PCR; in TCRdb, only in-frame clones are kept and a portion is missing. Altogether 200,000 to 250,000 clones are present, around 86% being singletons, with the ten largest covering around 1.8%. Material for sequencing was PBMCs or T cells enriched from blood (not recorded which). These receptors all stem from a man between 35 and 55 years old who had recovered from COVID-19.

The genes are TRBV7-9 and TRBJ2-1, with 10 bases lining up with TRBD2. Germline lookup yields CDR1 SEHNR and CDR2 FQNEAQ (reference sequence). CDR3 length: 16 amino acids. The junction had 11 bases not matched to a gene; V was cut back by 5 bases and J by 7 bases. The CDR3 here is CASSPLLAGAVNEQFF. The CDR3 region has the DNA TGTGCCAGCAGCCCTCTGCTAGCGGGAGCGGTGAATGAGCAGTTCTTC. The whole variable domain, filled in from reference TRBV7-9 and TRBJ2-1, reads DTGVSQNPRHKITKRGQNVTFRCDPISEHNRLYWYRQTLGQGPEFLTYFQNEAQLEKSRLLSDRFSAERPKGSFSTLEIQRTEQGDSAMYLCASSPLLAGAVNEQFFGPGTRLTVL.

In DNA, the CDR3 is TGTGCCAGCAGTTTAACTGAGGTCAGCGGGACGAGTAAAGAGACCCAGTACTTC. It is translated as CASSLTEVSGTSKETQYF. The chain recombines TRBV28 with TRBJ2-5, with 7 bases matching TRBD2. V shed 2 bases and J 3 bases; nucleotides not matched to a gene: 15. The CDR3 is 18 residues long. Germline V gives CDR1 MDHEN, CDR2 SYDVKM. The full variable domain, in which reference TRBV28 and TRBJ2-5 provide the parts outside the CDR3, is DVKVTQSSRYLVKRTGEKVFLECVQDMDHENMFWYRQDPGLGLRLIYFSYDVKMKEKGDIPEGYSVSREKKERFSLILESASTNQTSMYLCASSLTEVSGTSKETQYFGPGTRLLVL.

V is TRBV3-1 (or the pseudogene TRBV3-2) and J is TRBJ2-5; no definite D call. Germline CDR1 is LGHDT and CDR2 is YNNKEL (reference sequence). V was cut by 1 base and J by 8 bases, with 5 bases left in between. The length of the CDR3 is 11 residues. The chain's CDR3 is CASSQAGTQYF. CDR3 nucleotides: TGTGCCAGCAGCCAAGCAGGCACCCAGTACTTC.

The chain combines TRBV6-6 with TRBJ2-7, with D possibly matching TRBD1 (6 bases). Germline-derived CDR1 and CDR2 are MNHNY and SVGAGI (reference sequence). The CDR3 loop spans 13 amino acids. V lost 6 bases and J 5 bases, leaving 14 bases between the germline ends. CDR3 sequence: CASSNTQGNEQYF. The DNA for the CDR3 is TGTGCCAGCAGCAATACCCAGGGGAACGAGCAGTACTTC.

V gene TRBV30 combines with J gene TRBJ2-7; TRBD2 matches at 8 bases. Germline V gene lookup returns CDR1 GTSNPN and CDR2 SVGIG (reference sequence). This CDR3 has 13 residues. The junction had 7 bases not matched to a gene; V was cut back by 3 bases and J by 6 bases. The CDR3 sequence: CAWSPGLEFEQYF. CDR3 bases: TGTGCCTGGAGCCCGGGACTAGAATTCGAGCAGTACTTC.

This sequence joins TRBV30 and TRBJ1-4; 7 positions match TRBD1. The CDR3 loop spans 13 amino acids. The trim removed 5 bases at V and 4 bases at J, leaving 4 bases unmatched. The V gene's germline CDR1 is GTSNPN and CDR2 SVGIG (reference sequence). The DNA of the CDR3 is TGTGCCTGGGAGGGACAGCTTAATGAAAAACTGTTTTTT. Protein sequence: CAWEGQLNEKLFF.

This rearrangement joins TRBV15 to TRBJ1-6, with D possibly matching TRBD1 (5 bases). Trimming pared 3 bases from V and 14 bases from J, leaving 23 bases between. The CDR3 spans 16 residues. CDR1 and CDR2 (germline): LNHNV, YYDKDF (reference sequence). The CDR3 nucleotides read TGTGCCACCAGCAGTGGCAGCGGGACCCCCATGGCCGCCCTCCACTTT. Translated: CATSSGSGTPMAALHF.

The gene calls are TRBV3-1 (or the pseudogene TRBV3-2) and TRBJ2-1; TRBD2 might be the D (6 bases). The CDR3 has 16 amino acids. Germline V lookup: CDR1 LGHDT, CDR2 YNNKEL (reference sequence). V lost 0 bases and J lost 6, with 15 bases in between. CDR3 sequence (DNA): TGTGCCAGCAGCCAAGATGTAAGCGGGCCCCTCAATGAGCAGTTCTTC. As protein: CASSQDVSGPLNEQFF.

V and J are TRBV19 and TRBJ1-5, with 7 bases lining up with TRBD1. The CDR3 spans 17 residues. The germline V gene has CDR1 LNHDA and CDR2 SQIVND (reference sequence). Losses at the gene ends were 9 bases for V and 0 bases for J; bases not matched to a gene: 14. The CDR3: CASLTGVGINSNQPQHF. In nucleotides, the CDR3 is TGTGCCAGCCTCACAGGGGTCGGAATTAATAGCAATCAGCCCCAGCATTTT. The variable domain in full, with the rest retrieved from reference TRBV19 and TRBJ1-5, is DGGITQSPKYLFRKEGQNVTLSCEQNLNHDAMYWYRQDPGQGLRLIYYSQIVNDFQKGDIAEGYSVSREKKESFPLTVTSAQKNPTAFYLCASLTGVGINSNQPQHFGDGTRLSIL.

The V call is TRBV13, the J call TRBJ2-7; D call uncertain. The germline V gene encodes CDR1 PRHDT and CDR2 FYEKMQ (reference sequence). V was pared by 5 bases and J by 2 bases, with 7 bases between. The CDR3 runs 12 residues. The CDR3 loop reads CASSLSPYEQYF. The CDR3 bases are TGTGCCAGCAGCCTGAGCCCCTACGAGCAGTACTTC.

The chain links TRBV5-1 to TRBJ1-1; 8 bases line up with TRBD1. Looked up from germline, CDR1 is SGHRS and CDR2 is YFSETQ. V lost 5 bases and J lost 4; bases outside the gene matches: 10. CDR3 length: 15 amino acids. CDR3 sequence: CASRRRTGQGTEAFF. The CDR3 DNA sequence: TGCGCCAGCAGGAGACGGACAGGGCAGGGCACTGAAGCTTTCTTT.

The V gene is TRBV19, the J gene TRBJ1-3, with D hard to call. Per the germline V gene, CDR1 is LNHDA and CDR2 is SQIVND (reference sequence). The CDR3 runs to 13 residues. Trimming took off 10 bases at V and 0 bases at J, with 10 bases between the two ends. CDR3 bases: TGTGCCACCTTGCCCAGCTCTGGAAACACCATATATTTT. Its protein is CATLPSSGNTIYF. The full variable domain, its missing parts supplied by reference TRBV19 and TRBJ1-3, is DGGITQSPKYLFRKEGQNVTLSCEQNLNHDAMYWYRQDPGQGLRLIYYSQIVNDFQKGDIAEGYSVSREKKESFPLTVTSAQKNPTAFYLCATLPSSGNTIYFGEGSWLTVV.

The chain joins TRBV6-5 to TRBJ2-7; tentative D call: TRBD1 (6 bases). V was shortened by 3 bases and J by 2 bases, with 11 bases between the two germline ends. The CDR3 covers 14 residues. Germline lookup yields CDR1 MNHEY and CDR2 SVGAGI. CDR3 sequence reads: CASSYVGDTYEQYF. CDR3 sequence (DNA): TGTGCCAGCAGTTATGTCGGGGACACCTACGAGCAGTACTTC.

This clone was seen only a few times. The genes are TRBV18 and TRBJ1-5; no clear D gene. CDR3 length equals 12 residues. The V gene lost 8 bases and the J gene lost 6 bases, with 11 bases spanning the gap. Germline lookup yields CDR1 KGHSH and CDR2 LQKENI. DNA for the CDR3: TGTGCCAGCCAAACGAGCGGTCAGCCCCAGCATTTT. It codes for CASQTSGQPQHF.

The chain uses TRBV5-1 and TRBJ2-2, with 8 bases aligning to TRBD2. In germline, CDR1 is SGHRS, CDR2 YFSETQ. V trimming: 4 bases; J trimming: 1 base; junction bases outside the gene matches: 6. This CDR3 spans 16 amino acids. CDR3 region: CASSILAGGNTGELFF. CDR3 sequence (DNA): TGCGCCAGCAGCATCCTTGCGGGAGGGAACACCGGGGAGCTGTTTTTT. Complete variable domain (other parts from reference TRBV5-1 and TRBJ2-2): KAGVTQTPRYLIKTRGQQVTLSCSPISGHRSVSWYQQTPGQGLQFLFEYFSETQRNKGNFPGRFSGRQFSNSRSEMNVSTLELGDSALYLCASSILAGGNTGELFFGEGSRLTVL.

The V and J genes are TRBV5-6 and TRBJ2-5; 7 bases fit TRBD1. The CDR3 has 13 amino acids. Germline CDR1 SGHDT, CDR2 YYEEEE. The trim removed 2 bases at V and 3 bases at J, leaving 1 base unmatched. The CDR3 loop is CASSFTGEETQYF. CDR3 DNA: TGTGCCAGCAGCTTTACAGGGGAAGAGACCCAGTACTTC.